Below are 25 T cell receptor beta chains sequenced from a single sample in a study of blood T cell repertoires in COVID-19. Profiling relied on immunoSEQ multiplex PCR, and the TCRdb table lists in-frame clones only, not all of them. The sample includes a few hundred thousand clones, about nine tenths of them seen just once. Sequenced input: PBMCs or T cells enriched from blood (not recorded which). Receptors originate from a woman aged 60-70 years who had recovered from COVID-19.

V gene TRBV24-1 combines with J gene TRBJ2-7, with TRBD1 matching over 7 bases. J lost 5 bases, V lost 6 bases, and 3 bases had no gene match. Germline V gene sequence: CDR1 KGHDR, CDR2 SFDVKD. This CDR3 region has 12 residues. This CDR3 reads CATSPGGNEQYF. CDR3 coding DNA: TGTGCCACCAGTCCAGGGGGAAACGAGCAGTACTTC.

This chain links TRBV7-9 with TRBJ1-2; D unresolved. Germline CDR1 is SEHNR and CDR2 is FQNEAQ (reference sequence). There are 14 residues in the CDR3. The V end lost 5 bases, the J end lost 7 bases, and 17 bases lay between the germline ends. CDR3: CASSPAGIYLGYTF. In DNA, the CDR3 is TGTGCCAGCAGCCCAGCGGGTATATACCTTGGCTACACCTTC. The complete variable domain, with remaining parts taken from reference TRBV7-9 and TRBJ1-2, reads DTGVSQNPRHKITKRGQNVTFRCDPISEHNRLYWYRQTLGQGPEFLTYFQNEAQLEKSRLLSDRFSAERPKGSFSTLEIQRTEQGDSAMYLCASSPAGIYLGYTFGSGTRLTVV.

In this sample, this clone turned up a few times. The chain is built from TRBV15 and TRBJ2-2; TRBD1 matches at 7 bases. V lost 6 bases and J lost 6; bases outside the gene matches: 7. Per germline, CDR1 LNHNV and CDR2 YYDKDF (reference sequence). The CDR3 is 14 residues long. CDR3 sequence: CATRTGNQAGELFF. The CDR3 DNA reads as TGTGCCACCAGGACAGGGAATCAGGCCGGGGAGCTGTTTTTT.

This chain links TRBV9 with TRBJ2-5; a possible D gene is TRBD2 (6 bases). CDR1 and CDR2 from the germline V gene are SGDLS and YYNGEE. The CDR3 is made up of 13 amino acids. Trimming took off 4 bases at V and 5 bases at J, with 12 bases between the two ends. The CDR3 region has the DNA TGTGCCAGCAGCCCCCGGGACTGGGAGACCCAGTACTTC. Amino acids: CASSPRDWETQYF.

This rearrangement joins TRBV7-2 to TRBJ1-3; D is uncertain. V lost 5 bases to trimming and J lost 0 bases, with 17 bases between them. From germline, CDR1 is SGHTA and CDR2 FQGNSA. The CDR3 is 17 amino acids. The CDR3: CASSPPLDFLSGNTIYF. CDR3 nucleotides: TGTGCCAGCAGCCCCCCCCTGGACTTTCTCTCTGGAAACACCATATATTTT. Drawing the rest from reference TRBV7-2 and TRBJ1-3, the complete variable domain is GAGVSQSPSNKVTEKGKDVELRCDPISGHTALYWYRQSLGQGLEFLIYFQGNSAPDKSGLPSDRFSAERTGGSVSTLTIQRTQQEDSAVYLCASSPPLDFLSGNTIYFGEGSWLTVV.

The chain combines TRBV27 with TRBJ1-5; D unclear. CDR1 and CDR2 (germline): MNHEY, SMNVEV (reference sequence). This CDR3 region has 14 residues. V lost 5 bases to trimming and J lost 3 bases, with 11 bases between them. The CDR3 sequence is CASSPPGYNQPQHF. CDR3 coding DNA: TGTGCCAGCAGTCCACCAGGCTACAATCAGCCCCAGCATTTT.

The chain recombines TRBV10-2 with TRBJ2-1, with TRBD2 identical over 11 bases. The ends lost 8 bases at V and 6 bases at J; junction bases unmatched: 3. The length of the CDR3 is 13 residues. Germline lookup yields CDR1 WSHSY and CDR2 SAAADI. CDR3 nucleotides: TGCGCCAGCGGGCTAGCGGGGGGCAATGAGCAGTTCTTC. Its translation is CASGLAGGNEQFF.

This chain links TRBV2 with TRBJ2-2, with D perhaps TRBD1 (5 bases). Trimming left V 5 bases short and J 3 bases short, with 10 bases between. Germline V lookup: CDR1 SNHLY, CDR2 FYNNEI. The length of the CDR3 is 14 residues. CDR3 DNA: TGTGCCAGCAGTACACAGGCCTACACCGGGGAGCTGTTTTTT. It specifies CASSTQAYTGELFF.

This chain uses TRBV6-5 with TRBJ2-5; 11 nucleotides line up with TRBD1. CDR3 length: 16 residues. Unmatched junction bases numbered 2, after V lost 0 bases and J lost 2 bases. In germline, CDR1 is MNHEY, CDR2 SVGAGI. CDR3: CASSYSGTGGQETQYF. CDR3 bases: TGTGCCAGCAGTTACTCCGGGACAGGGGGGCAAGAGACCCAGTACTTC.

The V gene is TRBV9, the J gene TRBJ2-3; tentative D call: TRBD1 (6 bases). Germline V gene sequence: CDR1 SGDLS, CDR2 YYNGEE. The CDR3 runs to 15 residues. V shed 4 bases and J shed 2 bases, with 14 bases lying between them. CDR3: CASSLGQGTTDTQYF. CDR3 DNA sequence: TGTGCCAGCAGCCTGGGGCAGGGGACCACAGATACGCAGTATTTT. The full variable domain, rest sourced from reference TRBV9 and TRBJ2-3, is DSGVTQTPKHLITATGQRVTLRCSPRSGDLSVYWYQQSLDQGLQFLIQYYNGEERAKGNILERFSAQQFPDLHSELNLSSLELGDSALYFCASSLGQGTTDTQYFGPGTRLTVL.

This clone occurred once. The chain couples TRBV5-4 to TRBJ1-2; 7 positions match TRBD1. Trimming removed 5 bases from V and 0 bases from J; junction bases left unmatched: 4. CDR1 SGHNT and CDR2 YYREEE come from the germline V gene (reference sequence). This CDR3 has 14 amino acids. The CDR3 DNA reads as TGTGCCAGCAGTTCAGGGGGAACTAACTATGGCTACACCTTC. This encodes CASSSGGTNYGYTF.

The chain couples TRBV29-1 to TRBJ1-1, with D perhaps TRBD1 (6 bases). Trimming cost V 2 bases and J 10 bases, with 17 bases left between them. Germline-derived CDR1 and CDR2 are SQVTM and ANQGSEA. The CDR3 runs to 13 residues. The CDR3, as DNA: TGCAGCGTTGAAACCGGTGACAGGCTGGGAGCTTTCTTT. Its protein product is CSVETGDRLGAFF. Full variable domain (remainder filled in from reference TRBV29-1 and TRBJ1-1): SAVISQKPSRDICQRGTSLTIQCQVDSQVTMMFWYRQQPGQSLTLIATANQGSEATYESGFVIDKFPISRPNLTFSTLTVSNMSPEDSSIYLCSVETGDRLGAFFGQGTRLTVV.

The chain carries TRBV2 and TRBJ1-6; tentative D call: TRBD1 (5 bases). The CDR3 totals 15 residues. Germline lookup yields CDR1 SNHLY and CDR2 FYNNEI. V shed 8 bases and J shed 6 bases, with 17 bases lying between them. The CDR3 bases are TGTGCCAGCGGCCCGTGGGGCATTGGTAATTCACCCCTCCACTTT. This gives the protein CASGPWGIGNSPLHF.

This chain links TRBV6-4 with TRBJ1-3; TRBD1 matches at 8 bases. Trimming removed 4 bases from V and 4 bases from J; junction bases left unmatched: 9. CDR3 size: 16 residues. The V gene's germline CDR1 is MRHNA and CDR2 SNTAGT. The CDR3 protein is CASSAPDRAGGNTIYF. CDR3 bases: TGTGCCAGCAGTGCCCCGGACAGGGCAGGAGGAAACACCATATATTTT.

A single count supports this clone. This chain connects TRBV18 to TRBJ2-7, with D possibly matching TRBD1 (5 bases). The germline V gene has CDR1 KGHSH and CDR2 LQKENI. Trimming took 3 bases from V and 2 from J, leaving 11 bases between them. There are 14 residues in the CDR3. The CDR3 protein is CASSPTDRAYEQYF. DNA for the CDR3: TGTGCCAGCTCACCTACCGACAGAGCCTACGAGCAGTACTTC.

The chain links TRBV5-1 to TRBJ2-2; 10 nucleotides align to TRBD1. The V gene's germline CDR1 is SGHRS and CDR2 YFSETQ. Trimming at V came to 4 bases and at J to 3 bases, leaving 6 bases not matched to a gene. The CDR3 has 16 amino acids. DNA of the CDR3: TGCGCCAGCAGCGGGTCCGGGACAGGGGACACCGGGGAGCTGTTTTTT. Translating it yields CASSGSGTGDTGELFF.

The V and J genes are TRBV19 and TRBJ2-5; maybe TRBD1 (6 bases). V was shortened by 4 bases and J by 2 bases, with 17 bases between the two germline ends. CDR1 is LNHDA, CDR2 SQIVND, per germline (reference sequence). The CDR3 is 16 residues long. CDR3 sequence reads: CASSRGNRVGQETQYF. The CDR3 DNA reads TGTGCCAGTAGTAGAGGAAACAGGGTGGGGCAAGAGACCCAGTACTTC.

The chain's CDR3 is CASSPGGSGTEAFF. The CDR3, as DNA: TGTGCCAGCAGTCCAGGGGGGAGCGGCACTGAAGCTTTCTTT. The chain joins TRBV6-5 to TRBJ1-1, with TRBD1 matching 7 bases. CDR1 is MNHEY, CDR2 SVGAGI, per germline. Trimming took 5 bases from V and 4 from J; bases not matched to a gene: 7. The CDR3 consists of 14 residues.

J is TRBJ1-2 and V is TRBV6-6; 8 bases are a match to TRBD1. CDR1 is MNHNY, CDR2 SVGAGI, per germline (reference sequence). V lost 5 bases to trimming and J lost 4 bases; unmatched junction nucleotides: 9. This CDR3 contains 15 residues. CDR3: CASSPDRGLGYGYTF. The CDR3 bases are TGTGCCAGCAGTCCTGACAGGGGCCTGGGCTATGGCTACACCTTC.

V is TRBV5-1 and J is TRBJ1-1; TRBD1 matches at 7 bases. Germline V CDR1 and CDR2: SGHRS, YFSETQ. V was pared by 3 bases and J by 5 bases, with 10 bases of the junction left unmatched. This CDR3 is built from 15 residues. CDR3 sequence: CASSWAGTDGTEAFF. The CDR3 DNA follows: TGCGCCAGCAGCTGGGCCGGGACAGACGGGACTGAAGCTTTCTTT.

This clone occurred once. The rearrangement joins TRBV6-5 to TRBJ2-3; 11 bases map to TRBD2. V lost 6 bases and J lost 0; bases outside the gene matches: 2. In germline, CDR1 is MNHEY, CDR2 SVGAGI. The CDR3 spans 15 residues. The CDR3 spells CASRLAGGSTDTQYF. For the CDR3, the DNA is TGTGCCAGCAGATTAGCGGGGGGGAGCACAGATACGCAGTATTTT.

On this clone: This sample also contains other DNA sequences that code for the same CDR3. The chain couples TRBV4-1 to TRBJ2-3; 7 nucleotides match TRBD2. The CDR3 has 16 residues. The junction had 5 bases not matched to a gene; V was cut back by 1 base and J by 1 base. CDR1 MGHRA and CDR2 YSYEKL come from the germline V gene. The CDR3 region has the DNA TGCGCCAGCAGCCAAGGGACTAGTCCCGGCACAGATACGCAGTATTTT. It translates to CASSQGTSPGTDTQYF.

The chain links TRBV18 to TRBJ2-2; a possible D gene is TRBD1 (8 bases). Germline CDR1 KGHSH, CDR2 LQKENI. Trimming took 3 bases from V and 1 from J, leaving 12 bases between them. The CDR3 contains 16 residues. The CDR3 reads CASSPRGTGNTGELFF. As DNA, the CDR3 is TGTGCCAGCTCACCGCGGGGGACAGGGAACACCGGGGAGCTGTTTTTT.

This clone was observed a few times. The gene calls are TRBV6-5 and TRBJ1-3; possible D gene TRBD1, 6 bases. The CDR3 has 14 residues. V dropped 4 bases and J dropped 2 bases, with 9 bases sitting between them. Germline V gene sequence: CDR1 MNHEY, CDR2 SVGAGI. CDR3 sequence reads: CASSWGHAGNTIYF. The CDR3 bases are TGTGCCAGCAGTTGGGGACATGCTGGAAACACCATATATTTT.

In nucleotides, the CDR3 is TGTGCCACCAGGTGGGGCAGATATAATTCACCCCTCCACTTT. It encodes CATRWGRYNSPLHF. The chain recombines TRBV24-1 with TRBJ1-6; tentatively, D is TRBD1 (5 bases). This CDR3 spans 14 amino acids. V was cut by 7 bases and J by 4 bases, with 10 bases left in between. The germline gives CDR1 KGHDR, CDR2 SFDVKD.